This T cell receptor beta chain emerged from a study of PD-1 blockade in classical Hodgkin lymphoma. Indicated time point: cycle 4 day 1 (C4D1), after about 6 weeks of nivolumab. Relapse after autologous stem cell transplantation occurred in every patient, and brentuximab vedotin exposure varied. Germline lookup yields CDR1 MNHEY and CDR2 SMNVEV (reference sequence). The germline V and J ends were trimmed by 3 bases and 0 bases, with 9 bases remaining between them. The CDR3 runs to 16 residues. The repertoire was sequenced with immunoSEQ multiplex PCR; TCRdb's copy has only in-frame clones and lacks some. The top ten hold approximately 2% of the sample, which has 75,000 to 100,000 clones, about 93% seen once.

The material sequenced was peripheral blood mononuclear cells (PBMCs), taken before the fourth cycle of nivolumab. The chain has TRBV27 and TRBJ1-6, with D hard to call. The TCR was taken from a human donor with classical Hodgkin lymphoma. The CDR3 bases are TGTGCCAGCAGTTTTGGAGGTTACTCCTATAATTCACCCCTCCACTTT. Protein: CASSFGGYSYNSPLHF.